This is a list of T cell receptor beta chains from one sample in a study of OX40 agonist ivuxolimab in advanced cancers. The data were produced by immunoSEQ multiplex PCR, yet TCRdb's version contains in-frame clones alone and is incomplete. Altogether about 15,000 clones are present, around 87% being singletons, with the ten largest covering about 6.3%. Here the sequenced sample was CD4+ or CD8+ T cells sorted from blood, taken in a trial of the OX40 agonist ivuxolimab. All receptors derive from an adult with an advanced solid tumor such as melanoma, head and neck, liver or kidney cancer. The CDR3 runs from the conserved cysteine through the conserved F or W. Each record gives: CDR3 DNA, CDR3 protein, V gene, clone size, J gene, D gene. D genes are given only for firm matches. Some rows mark clone size as missing; the rest say once, few, many or name a class of expanded clone.

DNA: TGTGCCAGCAGCGCAACCGGGGACAAGGGACTAGCGGGACCCTCCTACAATGAGCAGTTCTTC
CDR3: CASSATGDKGLAGPSYNEQFF
V: TRBV9
size: .
J: TRBJ2-1
D: TRBD2

DNA: TGTGCCAGCAGTGAAGGATCGAGTGGGCGGACTGAAGCTTTCTTT
CDR3: CASSEGSSGRTEAFF
V: TRBV6-1
size: few
J: TRBJ1-1
D: .

DNA: TGTGCCAGCAGCCTCGGGACTAGCAATGAGCAGTTCTTC
CDR3: CASSLGTSNEQFF
V: TRBV5-6
size: .
J: TRBJ2-1
D: TRBD2

DNA: TGTGCCAGTAGCCGCCATGGGGCAGGATCCTACGAGCAGTACTTC
CDR3: CASSRHGAGSYEQYF
V: TRBV19
size: few
J: TRBJ2-7
D: .

DNA: TGTGCCAGCAGCTTATCGAGGGGGTCCAAAAACATTCAGTACTTC
CDR3: CASSLSRGSKNIQYF
V: TRBV7-2
size: .
J: TRBJ2-4
D: .

DNA: TGTGCCAGCAGAAAACAGGGAGGGAGTGAAAAACTGTTTTTT
CDR3: CASRKQGGSEKLFF
V: TRBV27
size: .
J: TRBJ1-4
D: .

DNA: TGCGCCAGCAGCAAATCAGGGTCCTCTGGGGCCAACGTCCTGACTTTC
CDR3: CASSKSGSSGANVLTF
V: TRBV5-1
size: .
J: TRBJ2-6
D: .

DNA: TGCGCCAGCAGCCCACGGGTTGTGAACACTGAAGCTTTCTTT
CDR3: CASSPRVVNTEAFF
V: TRBV5-1
size: .
J: TRBJ1-1
D: .

DNA: TGCGCCAGCAGCTTGGCTAGCATGGATACGCAGTATTTT
CDR3: CASSLASMDTQYF
V: TRBV5-1
size: .
J: TRBJ2-3
D: .

DNA: TGCGCCAGCAGCTCCCTATCAGGGGGGGACTCTGGAAACACCATATATTTT
CDR3: CASSSLSGGDSGNTIYF
V: TRBV4-3
size: .
J: TRBJ1-3
D: TRBD1

DNA: TGCGCCAGCAGCCAAACAGGGGGCTTCACCGGGGAGCTGTTTTTT
CDR3: CASSQTGGFTGELFF
V: TRBV4-1
size: few
J: TRBJ2-2
D: TRBD1

DNA: TGTGCCATCCGAGGACAGGGGATAGCTGGCTACACCTTC
CDR3: CAIRGQGIAGYTF
V: TRBV19
size: .
J: TRBJ1-2
D: TRBD1

DNA: TGTGCCAGCAGTTTATCTGGACAGGCTGATACGCAGTATTTT
CDR3: CASSLSGQADTQYF
V: TRBV27
size: once
J: TRBJ2-3
D: TRBD1

DNA: TGTGCCAGCAGCCGGAACCTCGACAGGGGTGGTGGCTACACCTTC
CDR3: CASSRNLDRGGGYTF
V: TRBV7-8
size: .
J: TRBJ1-2
D: TRBD1

DNA: TGTGCCAGCAGCCGGTCGGGACAGACCGTCTTCAGCCCGTACACCTTC
CDR3: CASSRSGQTVFSPYTF
V: TRBV7-2
size: .
J: TRBJ1-2
D: TRBD1

DNA: TGCAGCGCACGACAGGGGATTAATGAAAAACTGTTTTTT
CDR3: CSARQGINEKLFF
V: TRBV29-1
size: .
J: TRBJ1-4
D: TRBD1

DNA: TGTGCCAGTAGTATAGGGGGACAAGTCTATGGCTACACCTTC
CDR3: CASSIGGQVYGYTF
V: TRBV19
size: .
J: TRBJ1-2
D: .

DNA: TGTGCCAGCAGGGGTGGAATAAGCCTTTCACCCCTCCACTTT
CDR3: CASRGGISLSPLHF
V: TRBV2
size: .
J: TRBJ1-6
D: .

DNA: TGTGCCACCAATGGGAGAGGGGGGGCGGCAAGCTCCTACAATGAGCAGTTCTTC
CDR3: CATNGRGGAASSYNEQFF
V: TRBV2
size: once
J: TRBJ2-1
D: .

DNA: TGTGCCAGCAGCTTACGGGGAGACAGGGGAAATTCACCCCTCCACTTT
CDR3: CASSLRGDRGNSPLHF
V: TRBV7-8
size: .
J: TRBJ1-6
D: TRBD1

DNA: TGTGCCAGCAGCCCAACAGGGGGAGATACGCAGTATTTT
CDR3: CASSPTGGDTQYF
V: TRBV5-4
size: .
J: TRBJ2-3
D: TRBD1

DNA: TGTGCCAGTAGTTCCCGGACAGTTTCAAATTCACCCCTCCACTTT
CDR3: CASSSRTVSNSPLHF
V: TRBV19
size: .
J: TRBJ1-6
D: .

DNA: TGTGCCAGCAGTTACGATCCGGGGAGCTCCTACGAGCAGTACTTC
CDR3: CASSYDPGSSYEQYF
V: TRBV6-5
size: .
J: TRBJ2-7
D: .

DNA: TGCGCCAGCAGCCAAGGCCCGCGGGCCGGGGAGCTGTTTTTT
CDR3: CASSQGPRAGELFF
V: TRBV4-1
size: .
J: TRBJ2-2
D: .

DNA: TGTGCCAGTAGTAGCGTCTCAGACCTCCACTTT
CDR3: CASSSVSDLHF
V: TRBV19
size: few
J: TRBJ1-6
D: .

DNA: TGTGCCAGCAGTGAAGCTCTAGCGGGGACCGGGGAGCTGTTTTTT
CDR3: CASSEALAGTGELFF
V: TRBV2
size: .
J: TRBJ2-2
D: TRBD2

DNA: TGTGCCACTGTCCATGGCAGGGGGAACACTGAAGCTTTCTTT
CDR3: CATVHGRGNTEAFF
V: TRBV19
size: .
J: TRBJ1-1
D: .

DNA: TGTGCCAGCAGCTTTAGGGGGACTAGGGCCGTAGAGACCCAGTACTTC
CDR3: CASSFRGTRAVETQYF
V: TRBV11-2
size: few
J: TRBJ2-5
D: TRBD2

DNA: TGCGCCAGCAGCCACCTCGGACTAGCGGGCTCGAAGAGCTCCTACAATGAGCAGTTCTTC
CDR3: CASSHLGLAGSKSSYNEQFF
V: TRBV4-1
size: few
J: TRBJ2-1
D: TRBD2

DNA: TGCGCCAGCAGCCCCACACCGGACAGTCCTTGGGGCTACACCTTC
CDR3: CASSPTPDSPWGYTF
V: TRBV5-1
size: .
J: TRBJ1-2
D: .

DNA: TGTGCCATCAGTGAGTCGTCCTTCAGCATTTCCACTGAAGCTTTCTTT
CDR3: CAISESSFSISTEAFF
V: TRBV10-3
size: .
J: TRBJ1-1
D: .

DNA: TGTGCCAGCCGGCAGGGGATTACTGGAAACACCATATATTTT
CDR3: CASRQGITGNTIYF
V: TRBV6-1
size: .
J: TRBJ1-3
D: .

DNA: TGTGCCAGCAGTCGTCGCGGTCCCGGGGGCACAGATACGCAGTATTTT
CDR3: CASSRRGPGGTDTQYF
V: TRBV11-3
size: .
J: TRBJ2-3
D: .

DNA: TGTGCCAGCAAGCAGCAGATGCCCAATTCACCCCTCCACTTT
CDR3: CASKQQMPNSPLHF
V: TRBV6-6
size: .
J: TRBJ1-6
D: .

DNA: TGTGCCAGCAGCCAGGGCGGGGGGCGAGGAGATACGCAGTATTTT
CDR3: CASSQGGGRGDTQYF
V: TRBV13
size: few
J: TRBJ2-3
D: TRBD2

DNA: TGTGCCAGCACGCCACAGGGGCCAGATACGCAGTATTTT
CDR3: CASTPQGPDTQYF
V: TRBV2
size: .
J: TRBJ2-3
D: TRBD1

DNA: TGCGCCAGCAGCCAAGAAGGGGCAGAAGATACGCAGTATTTT
CDR3: CASSQEGAEDTQYF
V: TRBV4-3
size: .
J: TRBJ2-3
D: .

DNA: TGTGCCAGCAGCCAAGGACCCTCCTATGGCTACACCTTC
CDR3: CASSQGPSYGYTF
V: TRBV28
size: few
J: TRBJ1-2
D: .

DNA: TGTGCCAGCAGTGAACGGGGACAGGGACAAAGCACAGATACGCAGTATTTT
CDR3: CASSERGQGQSTDTQYF
V: TRBV2
size: .
J: TRBJ2-3
D: TRBD1